This TCR beta chain was captured by sequencing in a study of cytomegalovirus exposure and HLA in healthy donors. Comments on this clone: A read error may produce the germline difference seen at one junction end.

Germline V gene sequence: CDR1 LNHNV, CDR2 YYDKDF (reference sequence). This CDR3 region has 14 residues. The PCR had 60 Vbeta and 13 Jbeta primers. Some clones are missing from TCRdb's copy, which holds only in-frame ones; the method was immunoSEQ multiplex PCR. Here the sample table reports about 110,000 clones. Sequencing input: PBMCs. The receptor comes from a man over 45 in good health and CMV-seronegative. The chain joins TRBV15 to TRBJ1-2, with D possibly being TRBD1 (5 bases). CDR3 in amino acids: CATSRGGGLYVYTF. Here the CDR3 DNA reads TGTGCCACCAGCAGAGGGGGGGGTTTATATGTCTACACCTTC.